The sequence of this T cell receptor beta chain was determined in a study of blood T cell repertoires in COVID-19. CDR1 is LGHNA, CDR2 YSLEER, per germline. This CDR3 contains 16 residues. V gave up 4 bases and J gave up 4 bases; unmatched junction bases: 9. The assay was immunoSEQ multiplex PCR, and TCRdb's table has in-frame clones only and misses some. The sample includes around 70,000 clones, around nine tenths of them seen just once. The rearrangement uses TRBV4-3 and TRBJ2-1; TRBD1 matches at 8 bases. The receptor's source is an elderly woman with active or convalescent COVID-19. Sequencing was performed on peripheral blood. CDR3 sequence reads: CASSLTIQGEYNEQFF. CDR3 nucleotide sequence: TGCGCCAGCAGCCTGACGATACAGGGGGAATACAATGAGCAGTTCTTC.